This T cell receptor (beta chain) derives from a study of memory CD4+ T cells and cytomegalovirus serostatus. Study-level findings and limits: Of more than 150 reported CMV TCRbeta sequences, about 67 were found in memory CD4+ repertoires. CMV serostatus prediction reached median AUC roughly 0.95, or 0.91 with US-trained model.

Libraries were prepared by immunoSEQ multiplex PCR; TCRdb keeps only in-frame clonotypes and omits some of them. The sample gives around 60,000 clones, around 77% of which show up once; about 1% is in the top ten. This clone was detected only a few times. Its antigen remains unknown. Germline V gene data show CDR1 as SGHRS and CDR2 as YFSETQ. The CDR3 totals 16 residues. Trimming cost V 0 bases and J 7 bases, with 18 bases left between them. Single viable CD3+CD4+CD8-CD45RO+ cells were sorted as the memory CD4+ T cells. Donors' CMV status reflects serum IgG against pp150, pp28, p38, p52. Specimen: memory CD4+ T cells from blood. This chain joins TRBV5-1 and TRBJ2-3, with D possibly being TRBD2 (6 bases). The receptor was isolated from an adult in good health and CMV-seronegative. The CDR3 DNA sequence: TGCGCCAGCAGCTTGGGGGGACTTCAGGCGCGGAATACGCAGTATTTT. Amino acid sequence: CASSLGGLQARNTQYF.